What follows are 29 T cell receptor beta chains derived from one specimen sequenced in a study of blood T cell repertoires in COVID-19. The table came from immunoSEQ multiplex PCR; TCRdb's copy has only in-frame clones and leaves some out. The sample contains about 310,000 clones, around 90% of which appear only once. The sample taken for sequencing was peripheral blood. These receptors all come from a woman in her 30s with COVID-19, enrolled during active disease.

The chain is built from TRBV30 and TRBJ1-2; D possibly corresponds to TRBD1 (5 bases). CDR1 is GTSNPN, CDR2 SVGIG, per germline (reference sequence). The CDR3 is 16 amino acids. The V end lost 3 bases, the J end lost 4 bases, and 21 bases lay between the germline ends. Here the CDR3 reads CAWSRALQVSFYGYTF. The CDR3 coding sequence is TGTGCCTGGAGCCGCGCTCTACAGGTGTCCTTCTATGGCTACACCTTC.

This clone has only one observation. This chain links TRBV2 with TRBJ1-4; tentative D call: TRBD1 (6 bases). CDR3 length: 15 amino acids. The germline V gene has CDR1 SNHLY and CDR2 FYNNEI. Trimming pared 2 bases from V and 3 bases from J, leaving 10 bases between. This CDR3 reads CASSEQGPANEKLFF. DNA for the CDR3: TGTGCCAGCAGTGAACAGGGGCCGGCTAATGAAAAACTGTTTTTT.

The chain has TRBV27 and TRBJ1-1, with 9 bases that match TRBD1. CDR3 length equals 18 residues. Trimming took 2 bases from V and 1 from J; bases not matched to a gene: 11. CDR1 and CDR2 (germline): MNHEY, SMNVEV (reference sequence). The CDR3 coding sequence is TGTGCCAGCAGTTTACTCCCCACAGGGGGCATAGGGAACACTGAAGCTTTCTTT. Translated, it gives CASSLLPTGGIGNTEAFF.

The chain carries TRBV30 and TRBJ1-2; D perhaps matches TRBD1 (6 bases). V was pared by 0 bases and J by 5 bases, with 16 bases between. The CDR3 is 15 amino acids. Per the germline V gene, CDR1 is GTSNPN and CDR2 is SVGIG (reference sequence). The CDR3 spells CAWSVGTTAPYGYTF. DNA for the CDR3: TGTGCCTGGAGTGTGGGGACAACGGCCCCTTATGGCTACACCTTC. Full variable domain (rest looked up from reference TRBV30 and TRBJ1-2): SQTIHQWPATLVQPVGSPLSLECTVEGTSNPNLYWYRQAAGRGLQLLFYSVGIGQISSEVPQNLSASRPQDRQFILSSKKLLLSDSGFYLCAWSVGTTAPYGYTFGSGTRLTVV.

On this clone itself: Other DNA variants within this sample encode the same CDR3. For the CDR3, the DNA is TGTGCCAGCAGTTTAGCGGGAGGGCCATACAATGAGCAGTTCTTC. Translated, it gives CASSLAGGPYNEQFF. The chain employs TRBV27 and TRBJ2-1; 9 nucleotides match TRBD2. Trimming cost V 2 bases and J 4 bases; bases outside gene matches: 3. CDR1 is MNHEY and CDR2 is SMNVEV in the germline V gene (reference sequence). This CDR3 has 15 residues.

This chain connects TRBV14 to TRBJ2-5, with TRBD2 matching 8 bases. V shed 1 base and J 2 bases; nucleotides not matched to a gene: 6. The CDR3 is 16 residues long. Germline V gene sequence: CDR1 SGHDN, CDR2 FVKESK. The CDR3 reads CASSQARGGYQETQYF. The CDR3, as DNA: TGTGCCAGCAGCCAAGCCCGGGGGGGGTATCAAGAGACCCAGTACTTC.

The gene calls are TRBV7-2 and TRBJ1-1; 7 bases are shared with TRBD1. Germline lookup yields CDR1 SGHTA and CDR2 FQGNSA. This CDR3 is built from 14 residues. V lost 3 bases and J lost 1; bases outside the gene matches: 2. The CDR3 region is CASSFRQGNTEAFF. CDR3 DNA sequence: TGTGCCAGCAGCTTCAGACAGGGGAACACTGAAGCTTTCTTT.

This chain uses TRBV19 with TRBJ2-1; D perhaps matches TRBD2 (6 bases). The CDR3 extends over 15 amino acids. Germline V gene lookup returns CDR1 LNHDA and CDR2 SQIVND (reference sequence). Trimming took 5 bases from V and 8 from J, leaving 19 bases between them. The CDR3, as DNA: TGTGCCAGTAGTCGCTATGCGGGATATAACGATGAGCAGTTCTTC. It encodes CASSRYAGYNDEQFF.

The chain has TRBV6-5 and TRBJ2-7; the match to TRBD2 covers 9 bases. This CDR3 comprises 12 residues. Per the germline V gene, CDR1 is MNHEY and CDR2 is SVGAGI. V gave up 6 bases and J gave up 3 bases; unmatched junction bases: 0. CDR3 coding DNA: TGTGCCAGCAGAGCGGGGGGCTACGAGCAGTACTTC. It is translated as CASRAGGYEQYF.

The V and J genes are TRBV19 and TRBJ1-5, with TRBD1 identical over 8 bases. The CDR3 sequence is 16 residues long. Germline CDR1 LNHDA, CDR2 SQIVND (reference sequence). The V and J ends lost 1 base and 3 bases, in that order; junction bases with no gene match: 5. CDR3 in DNA: TGTGCCAGTAGTATAGCAGGGGGCAACATCAATCAGCCCCAGCATTTT. This sequence encodes CASSIAGGNINQPQHF.

The chain couples TRBV6-5 to TRBJ1-5; 7 bases are shared with TRBD1. This CDR3 spans 14 amino acids. Germline values: CDR1 MNHEY, CDR2 SVGAGI. Trimming at V came to 8 bases and at J to 0 bases, leaving 4 bases not matched to a gene. The CDR3: CASAGQTSNQPQHF. The CDR3 DNA reads as TGTGCCAGCGCGGGACAGACTAGCAATCAGCCCCAGCATTTT.

The gene calls are TRBV29-1 and TRBJ1-3; weak D call: TRBD1 (6 bases). The V end lost 6 bases, the J end lost 2 bases, and 8 bases lay between the germline ends. Germline assignment: CDR1 SQVTM and CDR2 ANQGSEA. The CDR3 totals 12 residues. The CDR3 reads CSVRTAGNTIYF. CDR3 DNA sequence: TGCAGCGTGCGGACAGCTGGAAACACCATATATTTT.

The genes are TRBV3-1 (or the pseudogene TRBV3-2) and TRBJ1-2; TRBD1 aligns across 7 bases. This CDR3 contains 15 residues. Germline V gene data show CDR1 as LGHDT and CDR2 as YNNKEL (reference sequence). V was pared by 2 bases and J by 8 bases, with 11 bases of the junction left unmatched. CDR3 sequence (DNA): TGTGCCAGCAGCCAAAGGGACAGCGGACCGGGCGGCTACACCTTC. Translating it yields CASSQRDSGPGGYTF.

The chain combines TRBV5-1 with TRBJ2-6, with 10 bases that match TRBD1. CDR3 length: 18 residues. V shed 2 bases, J shed 8 bases, and the junction held 13 bases outside the gene matches. Germline lookup yields CDR1 SGHRS and CDR2 YFSETQ. The CDR3 DNA follows: TGCGCCAGCAGCTTACCCGGGACAGGGGCTGGAGGGACCAACGTCCTGACTTTC. This sequence encodes CASSLPGTGAGGTNVLTF.

In the case of this clone: At one end the junction does not follow the germline gene, possibly because of a read error. The chain carries TRBV10-1 and TRBJ2-7, with D tentatively TRBD2 (6 bases). Germline V gene data show CDR1 as WNHNN and CDR2 as SYGVQD (reference sequence). This CDR3 spans 14 amino acids. Here the CDR3 DNA reads TGCGCCAGCAGTGTCGGGAGTAACCCCTATGAGCAGTACTTC. The encoded protein is CASSVGSNPYEQYF.

The CDR3 sequence is CASSLDRDYGYTF. The CDR3 DNA sequence: TGTGCCAGCAGCTTAGACAGAGACTATGGCTACACCTTC. The genes are TRBV7-2 and TRBJ1-2, with D unresolved. From germline, CDR1 is SGHTA and CDR2 FQGNSA. The CDR3 covers 13 residues. Deletions cut 1 base from V and 3 bases from J, with 6 bases between. The full variable domain, with the rest looked up from reference TRBV7-2 and TRBJ1-2, is GAGVSQSPSNKVTEKGKDVELRCDPISGHTALYWYRQSLGQGLEFLIYFQGNSAPDKSGLPSDRFSAERTGGSVSTLTIQRTQQEDSAVYLCASSLDRDYGYTFGSGTRLTVV.

The rearrangement joins TRBV25-1 to TRBJ2-5, with 12 positions matching TRBD2. Trimming took 5 bases from V and 5 from J; bases not matched to a gene: 9. Germline loops: CDR1 MGHDK, CDR2 SYGVNS. The CDR3 extends over 16 amino acids. CDR3 nucleotides: TGTGCCAGCAGTTCCCTAGCGGGAGGGCGTGTGGAGACCCAGTACTTC. It is translated as CASSSLAGGRVETQYF.

The V call is TRBV6-6, the J call TRBJ2-7; 7 nucleotides line up with TRBD2. In germline, CDR1 is MNHNY, CDR2 SVGAGI (reference sequence). The CDR3 loop spans 14 amino acids. V lost 4 bases to trimming and J lost 3 bases; unmatched junction nucleotides: 6. The CDR3 reads CASSLSGLRYEQYF. The CDR3 DNA is TGTGCCAGCAGTTTATCGGGACTACGCTACGAGCAGTACTTC.

The chain links TRBV6-2 or TRBV6-3 to TRBJ2-7; D gene uncertain. This CDR3 has 11 amino acids. Deletions cut 2 bases from V and 7 bases from J, with 6 bases between. Germline V lookup: CDR1 MNHEY, CDR2 SVGEGT. As DNA, the CDR3 is TGTGCCAGCAGTTACGCAGGTGAGCAGTACTTC. Amino acid sequence: CASSYAGEQYF.

This chain connects TRBV19 to TRBJ1-2; D perhaps matches TRBD1 (5 bases). Trimming removed 5 bases from V and 3 bases from J, with 16 bases in between. Germline CDR1 is LNHDA and CDR2 is SQIVND (reference sequence). The CDR3 sequence is 15 residues long. The CDR3 region has the DNA TGTGCCAGTAGTCTCCAGGGTTGGAATGACTATGGCTACACCTTC. It specifies CASSLQGWNDYGYTF.

This chain uses TRBV7-3 with TRBJ2-2; the D gene is possibly TRBD1 (5 bases). V was pared by 3 bases and J by 4 bases, with 12 bases between. The germline CDR1 and CDR2 sequences are SGHTA and FQGTGA. The CDR3 has 15 residues. The CDR3 loop reads CASSLDTPLTGELFF. The CDR3, as DNA: TGTGCCAGCAGCTTGGACACCCCCCTCACCGGGGAGCTGTTTTTT.

In its sample, this clone was seen once. The genes are TRBV6-1 and TRBJ1-1; possible D gene TRBD1, 5 bases. Trimming cost V 2 bases and J 7 bases, with 14 bases left between them. Germline lookup yields CDR1 MNHNS and CDR2 SASEGT. This CDR3 spans 14 amino acids. The CDR3 DNA sequence: TGTGCCAGCAGTGAACTGGGGCGTTTCCTTGAAGCTTTCTTT. Protein product: CASSELGRFLEAFF.

Concerning this clone: Other DNA sequences in this sample translate to the same CDR3. The gene calls are TRBV15 and TRBJ2-7; 8 bases match TRBD1. V shed 3 bases and J 3 bases; nucleotides not matched to a gene: 4. Germline loops: CDR1 LNHNV, CDR2 YYDKDF (reference sequence). The length of the CDR3 is 14 residues. DNA for the CDR3: TGTGCCACCAGCAGTGGGGGGACAGGCTACGAGCAGTACTTC. Its translation: CATSSGGTGYEQYF. Complete variable domain (other parts from reference TRBV15 and TRBJ2-7): DAMVIQNPRYQVTQFGKPVTLSCSQTLNHNVMYWYQQKSSQAPKLLFHYYDKDFNNEADTPDNFQSRRPNTSFCFLDIRSPGLGDTAMYLCATSSGGTGYEQYFGPGTRLTVT.

This rearrangement joins TRBV2 to TRBJ1-3, with TRBD1 matching over 8 bases. Unmatched junction bases numbered 3, after V lost 6 bases and J lost 2 bases. The CDR3 covers 14 residues. Per germline, CDR1 SNHLY and CDR2 FYNNEI. The DNA for the CDR3 is TGTGCCAGCAGGGGGGGACAGGCTGGAAACACCATATATTTT. Protein: CASRGGQAGNTIYF.

About this clone: Other DNA sequences in this sample translate to the same CDR3. The chain recombines TRBV5-1 with TRBJ1-1, with D possibly TRBD1 on 5 matching bases. There are 14 residues in the CDR3. Germline V gives CDR1 SGHRS, CDR2 YFSETQ. The germline V and J ends were trimmed by 2 bases and 1 base, with 9 bases remaining between them. The CDR3 sequence is CASSLQAGNTEAFF. The CDR3 DNA follows: TGCGCCAGCAGCTTACAGGCCGGGAACACTGAAGCTTTCTTT.

CDR3 sequence (DNA): TGTGCCAGCAGACTAGGCGGGGTCCCTTATGGCTACACCTTC. Its protein is CASRLGGVPYGYTF. The V gene is TRBV7-2, the J gene TRBJ1-2; D not resolved. Per germline, CDR1 SGHTA and CDR2 FQGNSA. The V end was cut by 6 bases, the J end by 5 bases, with 16 bases between. The CDR3 spans 14 residues.

This sequence joins TRBV12-3 or TRBV12-4 and TRBJ1-5; D gene uncertain. Trimming shortened V by 7 bases and J by 4 bases, and 11 bases separated the two germline ends. The CDR3 has 13 amino acids. The CDR3 loop reads CASTPSGNQPQHF. CDR3 DNA sequence: TGTGCCAGCACCCCTAGCGGAAATCAGCCCCAGCATTTT.

This clone was picked up a small number of times. The CDR3 reads CASSVAGESYNEQFF. The CDR3 DNA is TGTGCCAGCAGCGTAGCGGGAGAGTCCTACAATGAGCAGTTCTTC. The rearrangement joins TRBV9 to TRBJ2-1, with TRBD2 as a possible D gene (6 bases). V was cut by 0 bases and J by 1 base, with 8 bases left in between. Germline V gives CDR1 SGDLS, CDR2 YYNGEE. The CDR3 extends over 15 amino acids.

The rearrangement uses TRBV30 and TRBJ1-3; TRBD1 matches at 7 bases. Germline loops: CDR1 GTSNPN, CDR2 SVGIG (reference sequence). The CDR3 totals 15 residues. The trim removed 3 bases at V and 1 base at J, leaving 6 bases unmatched. As DNA, the CDR3 is TGTGCCTGGAGCCCGAACAGGGGATCTGGAAACACCATATATTTT. Protein sequence: CAWSPNRGSGNTIYF.